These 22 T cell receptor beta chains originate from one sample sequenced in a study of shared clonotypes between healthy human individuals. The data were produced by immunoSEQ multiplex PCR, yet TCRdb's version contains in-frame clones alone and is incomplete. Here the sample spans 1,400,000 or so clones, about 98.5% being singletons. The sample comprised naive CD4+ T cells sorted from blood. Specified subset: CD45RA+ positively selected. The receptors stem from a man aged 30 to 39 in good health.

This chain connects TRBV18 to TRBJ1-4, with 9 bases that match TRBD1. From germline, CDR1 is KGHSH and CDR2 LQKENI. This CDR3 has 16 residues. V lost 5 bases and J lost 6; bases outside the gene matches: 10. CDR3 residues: CASSIPGGQGYEKLFF. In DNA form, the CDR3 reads TGTGCCAGCTCAATCCCTGGGGGACAGGGATATGAAAAACTGTTTTTT.

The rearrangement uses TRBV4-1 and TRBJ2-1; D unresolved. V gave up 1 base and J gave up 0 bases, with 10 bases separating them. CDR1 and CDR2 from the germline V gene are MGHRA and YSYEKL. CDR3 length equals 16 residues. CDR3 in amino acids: CASSQAGLSSYNEQFF. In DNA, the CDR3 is TGCGCCAGCAGCCAAGCTGGGCTAAGCTCCTACAATGAGCAGTTCTTC.

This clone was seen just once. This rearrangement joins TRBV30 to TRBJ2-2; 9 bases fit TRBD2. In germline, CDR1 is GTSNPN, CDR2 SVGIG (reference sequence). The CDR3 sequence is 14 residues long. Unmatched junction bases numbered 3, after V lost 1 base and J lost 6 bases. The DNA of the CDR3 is TGTGCCTGGAGTGGGCTAGCGGGACCCGGGGAGCTGTTTTTT. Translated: CAWSGLAGPGELFF.

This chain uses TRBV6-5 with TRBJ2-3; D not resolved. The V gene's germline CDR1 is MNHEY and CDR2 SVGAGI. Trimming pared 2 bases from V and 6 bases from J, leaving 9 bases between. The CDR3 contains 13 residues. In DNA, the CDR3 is TGTGCCAGCAGTTACGGGTGGATGGATACGCAGTATTTT. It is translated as CASSYGWMDTQYF.

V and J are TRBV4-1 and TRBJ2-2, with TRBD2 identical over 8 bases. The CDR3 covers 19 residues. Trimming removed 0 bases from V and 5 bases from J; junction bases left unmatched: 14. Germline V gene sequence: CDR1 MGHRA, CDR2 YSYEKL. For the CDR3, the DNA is TGCGCCAGCAGCCAAGATCCAAGCGGGAGCACCGGAAGAACCGGGGAGCTGTTTTTT. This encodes CASSQDPSGSTGRTGELFF.

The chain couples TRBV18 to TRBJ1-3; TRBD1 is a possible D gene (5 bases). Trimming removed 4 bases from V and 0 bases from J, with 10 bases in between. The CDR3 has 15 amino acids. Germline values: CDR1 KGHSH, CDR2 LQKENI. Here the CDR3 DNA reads TGTGCCAGCTCACTACAGGTTGACTCTGGAAACACCATATATTTT. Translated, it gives CASSLQVDSGNTIYF.

DNA for the CDR3: TGTGCCAGCACTTTAGGGGCGAACACCGGGGAGCTGTTTTTT. This encodes CASTLGANTGELFF. The chain links TRBV25-1 to TRBJ2-2, with D possibly matching TRBD1 (5 bases). From germline, CDR1 is MGHDK and CDR2 SYGVNS. CDR3 length equals 14 residues. V was shortened by 7 bases and J by 0 bases, with 9 bases between the two germline ends.

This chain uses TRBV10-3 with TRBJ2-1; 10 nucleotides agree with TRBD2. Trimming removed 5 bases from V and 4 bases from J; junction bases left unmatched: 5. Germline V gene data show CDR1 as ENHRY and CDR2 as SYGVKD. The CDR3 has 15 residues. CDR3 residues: CAISPGTSDYNEQFF. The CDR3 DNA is TGTGCCATCAGTCCCGGGACTAGCGATTACAATGAGCAGTTCTTC.

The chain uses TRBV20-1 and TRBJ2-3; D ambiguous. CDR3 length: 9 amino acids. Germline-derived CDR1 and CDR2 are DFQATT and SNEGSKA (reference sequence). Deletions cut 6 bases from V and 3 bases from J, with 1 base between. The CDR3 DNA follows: TGCAGTGCAACAGATACGCAGTATTTT. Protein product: CSATDTQYF.

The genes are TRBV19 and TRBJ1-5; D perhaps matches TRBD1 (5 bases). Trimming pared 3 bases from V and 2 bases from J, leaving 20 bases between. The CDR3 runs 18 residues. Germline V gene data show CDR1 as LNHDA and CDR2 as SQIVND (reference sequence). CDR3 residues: CASSMWDVGVSGNQPQHF. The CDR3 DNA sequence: TGTGCCAGTAGTATGTGGGACGTTGGGGTGAGCGGCAATCAGCCCCAGCATTTT.

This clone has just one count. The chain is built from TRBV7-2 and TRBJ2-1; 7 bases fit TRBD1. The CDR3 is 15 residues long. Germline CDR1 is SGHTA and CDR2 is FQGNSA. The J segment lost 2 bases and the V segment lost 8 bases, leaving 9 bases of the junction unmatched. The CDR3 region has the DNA TGTGCCAGCGCCACAGGGGTTCAAACCTACAATGAGCAGTTCTTC. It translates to CASATGVQTYNEQFF.

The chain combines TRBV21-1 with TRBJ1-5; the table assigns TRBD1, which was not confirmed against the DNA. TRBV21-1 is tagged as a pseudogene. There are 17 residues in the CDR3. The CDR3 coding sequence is TGTGCCAGCAGCATATCGGGACAGGGTACCCCCGATCAGCCCCAGCATTTT. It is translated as CASSISGQGTPDQPQHF.

CDR3 loop: CASSLAEGIGSYEQYF. The CDR3 DNA reads as TGTGCCAGCAGCTTAGCGGAGGGAATTGGCTCCTACGAGCAGTACTTC. This chain joins TRBV7-9 and TRBJ2-7, with a weak D call TRBD2 (6 bases). The CDR3 is made up of 16 amino acids. The germline V gene has CDR1 SEHNR and CDR2 FQNEAQ (reference sequence). V was trimmed by 0 bases and J by 0 bases, leaving 12 bases between them.

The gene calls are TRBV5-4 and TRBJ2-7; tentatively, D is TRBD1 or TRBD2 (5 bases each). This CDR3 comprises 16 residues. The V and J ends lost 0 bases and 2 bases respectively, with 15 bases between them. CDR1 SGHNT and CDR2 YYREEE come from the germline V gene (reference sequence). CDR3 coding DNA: TGTGCCAGCAGCTTGGGGGATCCGAGGGGCACCTACGAGCAGTACTTC. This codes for CASSLGDPRGTYEQYF. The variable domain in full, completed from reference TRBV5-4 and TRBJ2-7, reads ETGVTQSPTHLIKTRGQQVTLRCSSQSGHNTVSWYQQALGQGPQFIFQYYREEENGRGNFPPRFSGLQFPNYSSELNVNALELDDSALYLCASSLGDPRGTYEQYFGPGTRLTVT.

CDR3 residues: CASSSHWGYTF. The CDR3 nucleotides read TGTGCCAGCAGCAGCCATTGGGGCTACACCTTC. The chain links TRBV5-6 to TRBJ1-2; D not certain. The CDR3 is 11 amino acids. Germline CDR1 SGHDT, CDR2 YYEEEE. V shed 4 bases and J shed 8 bases, with 9 bases lying between them.

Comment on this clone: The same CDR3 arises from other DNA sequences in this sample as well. The CDR3 region is CASSPHNRDYGYTF. Written as DNA, the CDR3 is TGTGCCAGCAGCCCTCACAACAGGGACTATGGCTACACCTTC. The V gene is TRBV9, the J gene TRBJ1-2; maybe TRBD1 (6 bases). Germline-derived CDR1 and CDR2 are SGDLS and YYNGEE. CDR3 length: 14 amino acids. The V and J ends lost 4 bases and 3 bases respectively, with 13 bases between them.

In DNA, the CDR3 is TGTGCCAGCAGCTCCCGGGTGGGCACAGATACGCAGTATTTT. Translating gives CASSSRVGTDTQYF. V is TRBV5-4 and J is TRBJ2-3; D remains ambiguous. The CDR3 extends over 14 amino acids. The V end was cut by 3 bases, the J end by 1 base, with 9 bases between. Germline V gene lookup returns CDR1 SGHNT and CDR2 YYREEE (reference sequence).

CDR3 sequence reads: CASSESPRSGANVLTF. In DNA form, the CDR3 reads TGTGCCAGCAGTGAATCCCCCAGATCTGGGGCCAACGTCCTGACTTTC. This chain links TRBV25-1 with TRBJ2-6, with unresolved D. CDR1 and CDR2 from the germline V gene are MGHDK and SYGVNS. CDR3 size: 16 residues. V was trimmed by 1 base and J by 1 base, leaving 8 bases between them.

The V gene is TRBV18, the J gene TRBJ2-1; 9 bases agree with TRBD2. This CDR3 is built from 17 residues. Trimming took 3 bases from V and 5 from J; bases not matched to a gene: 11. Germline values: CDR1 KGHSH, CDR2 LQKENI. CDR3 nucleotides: TGTGCCAGCTCACCGGGACTAGCTTTCCCCGGCGACAATGAGCAGTTCTTC. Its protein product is CASSPGLAFPGDNEQFF.

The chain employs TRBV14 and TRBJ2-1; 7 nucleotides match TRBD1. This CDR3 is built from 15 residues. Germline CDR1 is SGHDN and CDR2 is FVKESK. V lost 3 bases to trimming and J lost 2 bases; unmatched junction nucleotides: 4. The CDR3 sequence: CASSQTGFPYNEQFF. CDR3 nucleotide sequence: TGTGCCAGCAGCCAGACAGGGTTCCCCTACAATGAGCAGTTCTTC.

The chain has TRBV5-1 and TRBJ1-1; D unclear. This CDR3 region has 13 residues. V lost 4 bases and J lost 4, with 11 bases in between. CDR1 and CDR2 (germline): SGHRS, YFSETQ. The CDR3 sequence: CASSVDRSTEAFF. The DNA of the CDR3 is TGCGCCAGCAGCGTTGACCGGTCCACTGAAGCTTTCTTT.

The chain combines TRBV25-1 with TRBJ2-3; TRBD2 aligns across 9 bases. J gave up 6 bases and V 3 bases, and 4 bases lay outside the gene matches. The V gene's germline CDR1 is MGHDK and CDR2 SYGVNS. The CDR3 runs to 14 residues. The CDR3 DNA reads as TGTGCCAGCAGTGATCCAGCGGGAGGTGATACGCAGTATTTT. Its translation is CASSDPAGGDTQYF.